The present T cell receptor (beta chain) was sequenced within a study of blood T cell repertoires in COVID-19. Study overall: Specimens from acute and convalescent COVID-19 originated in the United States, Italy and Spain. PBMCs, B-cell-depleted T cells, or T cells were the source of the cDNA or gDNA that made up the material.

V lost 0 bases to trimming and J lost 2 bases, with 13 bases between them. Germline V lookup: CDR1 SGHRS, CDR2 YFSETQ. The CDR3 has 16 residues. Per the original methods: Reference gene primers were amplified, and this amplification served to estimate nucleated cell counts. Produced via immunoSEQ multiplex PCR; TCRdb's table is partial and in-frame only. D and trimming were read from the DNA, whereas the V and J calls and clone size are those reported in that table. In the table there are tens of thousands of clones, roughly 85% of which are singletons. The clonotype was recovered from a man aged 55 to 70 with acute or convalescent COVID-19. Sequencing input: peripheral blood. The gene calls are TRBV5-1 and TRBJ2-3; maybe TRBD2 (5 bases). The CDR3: CASSLALERFTDTQYF. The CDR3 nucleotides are TGCGCCAGCAGCTTGGCATTGGAGCGGTTCACAGATACGCAGTATTTT.